This T cell receptor (beta chain) comes out of a study of cytomegalovirus exposure and HLA in healthy donors. CDR3 size: 14 residues. V lost 1 base to trimming and J lost 4 bases; unmatched junction nucleotides: 5. CDR1 and CDR2 from the germline V gene are SQVTM and ANQGSEA. The primer mix had 60 Vbeta and 13 Jbeta primers. Generated by immunoSEQ multiplex PCR, the TCRdb table keeps only in-frame clones and is missing some. The table has around 62,000 clones, roughly 80% seen once. This receptor was taken from a woman aged 25 to 39 in good health and CMV-seronegative. Specimen: PBMCs. The chain is built from TRBV29-1 and TRBJ2-3, with TRBD2 matching 7 bases. The CDR3 DNA reads as TGCAGCGTTGAAGGGGCAGGGAGGGCAGATACGCAGTATTTT. Translation: CSVEGAGRADTQYF.